This T cell receptor (beta chain) was profiled in a study of blood T cells in healthy people across ages. Donors each provided roughly 10 milliliters of peripheral blood. V was trimmed by 2 bases and J by 7 bases, leaving 9 bases between them. Per the germline V gene, CDR1 is KGHSH and CDR2 is LQKENI. This CDR3 contains 12 residues. A sample-barcoded 5' primer and a J-beta primer mix were used in a second PCR of roughly 7 to 11 cycles. TCRdb fed the 5' RACE reads into MiXCR, producing one record per CDR3 protein. Seen here are around 1,500,000 distinct CDR3 sequences, 25% to 30% observed once, and the top ten hold roughly 8%.

The source is a woman aged 25-40 years in good health. Sequencing was performed on blood. The rearrangement uses TRBV18 and TRBJ2-7; D gene ambiguous. In DNA, the CDR3 is TGTGCCAGCTCACCAGGGATAACTGAGCAGTACTTC. This gives the protein CASSPGITEQYF.